A selection of T cell receptor beta chains follows, all from one sample in a study of blood T cell repertoires in COVID-19. Repertoires were generated with immunoSEQ multiplex PCR, while TCRdb's copy carries only in-frame clones and drops some. This sample yields hundreds of thousands of clones, of which about 91% are seen a single time; approximately 8.8% belongs to the top ten. The sample was PBMCs or T cells enriched from blood (not recorded which). These receptor sequences come from a woman aged 40-49 years who had recovered from COVID-19. CDR3s include the opening cysteine and the closing phenylalanine or tryptophan. D genes are given only for firm matches. Part of the rows lack a size; the others show once, few, many or a class for expanded clones.

D	V	J	size	CDR3	DNA
.	TRBV24-1	TRBJ2-3	.	CATSDLSGPDTQYF	TGTGCCACCAGTGATTTATCAGGGCCAGATACGCAGTATTTT
.	TRBV7-9	TRBJ1-5	.	CASSFAGDQPQHF	TGTGCCAGCAGCTTCGCAGGTGATCAGCCCCAGCATTTT
.	TRBV16	TRBJ2-7	.	CASSLIGTSYEQYF	TGTGCCAGCAGTCTAATCGGGACATCCTACGAGCAGTACTTC
TRBD2	TRBV5-1	TRBJ2-1	.	CASRPGVAGGRNEQFF	TGCGCCAGCAGACCAGGAGTAGCGGGAGGACGGAATGAGCAGTTCTTC
.	TRBV30	TRBJ1-1	.	CAWSVTGTEAFF	TGTGCCTGGAGTGTAACGGGCACTGAAGCTTTCTTT
.	TRBV3-1/TRBV3-2	TRBJ2-3	.	CASSHRGRDTQYF	TGTGCCAGCAGCCATCGGGGAAGAGATACGCAGTATTTT
.	TRBV30	TRBJ1-2	.	CAWSVQRGNGYTF	TGTGCCTGGAGTGTACAAAGGGGTAATGGCTACACCTTC
TRBD1	TRBV28	TRBJ2-3	.	CASSSAGTGQEDTQYF	TGTGCCAGCAGCTCTGCCGGGACAGGGCAGGAAGATACGCAGTATTTT
.	TRBV10-3	TRBJ2-5	.	CAIGEVDGETQYF	TGTGCCATCGGGGAGGTCGACGGGGAGACCCAGTACTTC
.	TRBV5-1	TRBJ2-5	.	CASSLTAIQETQYF	TGCGCCAGCAGCTTGACAGCCATCCAAGAGACCCAGTACTTC
TRBD2	TRBV9	TRBJ2-7	.	CASSGQGGQVEQYF	TGTGCCAGCAGCGGGCAGGGAGGGCAGGTTGAGCAGTACTTC
.	TRBV19	TRBJ2-5	.	CASRARGGETQYF	TGTGCCAGTAGGGCAAGGGGCGGAGAGACCCAGTACTTC
.	TRBV7-2	TRBJ2-7	.	CASSLWARTYEQYF	TGTGCCAGCAGCTTATGGGCAAGAACCTACGAGCAGTACTTC
.	TRBV15	TRBJ2-3	.	CATSTGQTSTDTQYF	TGTGCCACCAGCACGGGACAAACTAGCACAGATACGCAGTATTTT
.	TRBV10-3	TRBJ1-5	.	CATTAARGQPQHF	TGTGCAACAACTGCTGCAAGGGGTCAGCCCCAGCATTTT
TRBD2	TRBV3-1/TRBV3-2	TRBJ2-7	.	CASSQGRGTTYEQYF	TGTGCCAGCAGCCAAGGTCGGGGGACTACCTACGAGCAGTACTTC
TRBD1	TRBV7-8	TRBJ2-2	.	CASSLTDRATGELFF	TGTGCCAGCAGCCTAACCGACAGGGCCACCGGGGAGCTGTTTTTT
TRBD1	TRBV4-3	TRBJ1-2	.	CASSQDQDRGFGYTF	TGCGCCAGCAGCCAAGACCAGGACAGGGGGTTTGGCTACACCTTC
TRBD2	TRBV7-9	TRBJ2-1	.	CASSPGLAGVSEFF	TGTGCCAGCAGCCCTGGACTAGCGGGAGTCTCGGAGTTCTTC
TRBD2	TRBV7-2	TRBJ2-3	.	CASSPLAGGADTQYF	TGTGCCAGCAGCCCTCTTGCGGGAGGGGCAGATACGCAGTATTTT
TRBD2	TRBV2	TRBJ2-1	.	CASREATSGYNEQFF	TGTGCCAGCAGAGAGGCCACTAGCGGTTACAATGAGCAGTTCTTC
.	TRBV19	TRBJ1-1	.	CASSIVPGNTEAFF	TGTGCCAGTAGTATAGTCCCAGGGAACACTGAAGCTTTCTTT
.	TRBV11-3	TRBJ1-1	once	CASSPQGSTEAFF	TGTGCCAGCAGCCCCCAGGGCTCCACTGAAGCTTTCTTT
.	TRBV5-1	TRBJ1-5	once	CASSLDGGAGQPQHF	TGCGCCAGCAGCTTGGATGGGGGCGCAGGCCAGCCCCAGCATTTT
TRBD1	TRBV9	TRBJ2-2	.	CASSVSGGDTGELFF	TGTGCCAGCAGCGTATCAGGGGGTGACACCGGGGAGCTGTTTTTT
TRBD2	TRBV11-2	TRBJ2-2	.	CASSLAGGFTGELFF	TGTGCCAGCAGCTTAGCGGGGGGATTCACCGGGGAGCTGTTTTTT
TRBD1	TRBV10-3	TRBJ1-2	.	CAISGGQANYGYTF	TGTGCCATCAGTGGGGGACAGGCTAACTATGGCTACACCTTC
.	TRBV21-1	TRBJ2-7	.	CASSKDSAPYEQYF	TGTGCCAGCAGCAAAGACAGTGCCCCCTACGAGCAGTACTTC
.	TRBV5-1	TRBJ2-1	once	CASSLGGGDNEQFF	TGCGCCAGCAGCTTGGGTGGAGGGGACAATGAGCAGTTCTTC
.	TRBV5-4	TRBJ2-7	.	CASSFDRSYEQYF	TGTGCCAGCAGCTTCGACAGGTCCTACGAGCAGTACTTC
TRBD1	TRBV7-9	TRBJ1-4	.	CASSLARDRQNEKLFF	TGTGCCAGCAGCTTAGCTCGGGACAGGCAAAATGAAAAACTGTTTTTT
TRBD2	TRBV11-1	TRBJ2-7	once	CASSLSGDYEQYF	TGTGCCAGCAGCCTTAGCGGGGACTACGAGCAGTACTTC
.	TRBV7-2	TRBJ1-2	.	CASSLVNYGYTF	TGTGCCAGCAGCTTAGTAAACTATGGCTACACCTTC
.	TRBV2	TRBJ2-7	once	CASSGGLYSYEQYF	TGTGCCAGCAGTGGGGGACTGTATTCCTACGAGCAGTACTTC
.	TRBV15	TRBJ2-2	.	CATSRGRGAGLTGELFF	TGTGCCACCAGCAGAGGACGGGGGGCGGGGCTCACCGGGGAGCTGTTTTTT
TRBD1	TRBV28	TRBJ2-7	.	CASSWDRESPYEQYF	TGTGCCAGCAGTTGGGACAGGGAGTCCCCCTACGAGCAGTACTTC
.	TRBV30	TRBJ2-5	.	CAWSHRVQETQYF	TGTGCCTGGAGTCACAGGGTCCAAGAGACCCAGTACTTC
.	TRBV7-9	TRBJ2-7	once	CASSPTVYEQYF	TGTGCCAGCAGCCCCACAGTGTACGAGCAGTACTTC
.	TRBV7-3	TRBJ2-1	.	CASSLGGQIWHEQFF	TGTGCCAGCAGCTTAGGGGGCCAGATCTGGCATGAGCAGTTCTTC
TRBD2	TRBV7-2	TRBJ2-7	.	CASSLYGGISYEQYF	TGTGCCAGCAGCTTATACGGGGGGATCTCCTACGAGCAGTACTTC
.	TRBV7-2	TRBJ2-1	.	CASSPGQFYNEQFF	TGTGCCAGCAGCCCTGGACAGTTCTACAATGAGCAGTTCTTC